Below, one T cell receptor (beta chain) is given with its context. Its specificity is unknown. The ends lost 4 bases at V and 4 bases at J; junction bases unmatched: 9. Germline CDR1 reads SGHRS; CDR2 reads YFSETQ. CDR3 length: 16 residues. With a J-beta primer mix and a sample-barcoded 5' primer, a second PCR ran about 7 to 11 cycles. Each single sample gave us at least 3 million CDR3-containing paired-end reads. TCRdb analysed the 5' RACE reads with MiXCR anew, one entry per CDR3 protein. The table records 1.8 million or so distinct CDR3 sequences, about two fifths of them present only once. These data come from a study of blood T cells in healthy people across ages. Overall study context: Template switching picked up about one barcoded beta molecule for each two T cells.

The study's findings and limits: Diversity was estimated from one million T cells, and these estimates were considered underestimates.

The authors extracted at least 6 micrograms of total RNA per sample. Specimen: blood. The sequence derives from a human donor in good health. This chain uses TRBV5-1 with TRBJ2-5; 11 nucleotides agree with TRBD1. As DNA, the CDR3 is TGCGCCAGCAGCCTCCGGACAGGGGGCTTAGGAGAGACCCAGTACTTC. It encodes CASSLRTGGLGETQYF.